The 23 T cell receptor beta chains in this list originate from one sample, sequenced in a study of CD8 T cells in ankylosing spondylitis. Using its own MiXCR run on the 5' RACE reads, TCRdb lists one record per CDR3 protein. The sample carries about 31,000 distinct CDR3 sequences, about 6.8% recorded once. The sequenced sample was blood, either unsorted or a sorted T cell fraction (not recorded which). The receptors originated from a male donor with ankylosing spondylitis or in good health (not recorded which).

The chain couples TRBV20-1 to TRBJ1-6; D is unclear. This CDR3 spans 16 amino acids. Germline loops: CDR1 DFQATT, CDR2 SNEGSKA (reference sequence). Trimming shortened V by 1 base and J by 7 bases, and 17 bases separated the two germline ends. The chain's CDR3 is CSARASVRGANSPLHF. The CDR3 DNA is TGCAGTGCTAGAGCGTCCGTCCGGGGAGCGAATTCACCCCTCCACTTT.

This clonotype was seen at least ten times. The chain carries TRBV10-3 and TRBJ2-3, with 12 bases identical to TRBD2. There are 14 residues in the CDR3. Germline trimming cut 8 bases from V and 0 bases from J; bases unmatched to any gene: 0. Germline V CDR1 and CDR2: ENHRY, SYGVKD. CDR3 in amino acids: CAIGTSGSTDTQYF. The CDR3 DNA reads as TGTGCCATCGGGACTAGCGGGAGCACAGATACGCAGTATTTT.

This clonotype was picked up many times. This sequence joins TRBV5-1 and TRBJ1-2, with D uncertain. V shed 0 bases and J shed 8 bases, with 8 bases lying between them. This CDR3 region has 12 residues. Germline CDR1 SGHRS, CDR2 YFSETQ. The CDR3 bases are TGCGCCAGCAGCTTGGACGGCGACGGCTACACCTTC. It encodes CASSLDGDGYTF. Full variable domain (missing parts from reference TRBV5-1 and TRBJ1-2): KAGVTQTPRYLIKTRGQQVTLSCSPISGHRSVSWYQQTPGQGLQFLFEYFSETQRNKGNFPGRFSGRQFSNSRSEMNVSTLELGDSALYLCASSLDGDGYTFGSGTRLTVV.

J is TRBJ1-1 and V is TRBV21-1; the D call of TRBD1 is as the table states it, not checked on the DNA. TRBV21-1 is noted as a pseudogene. This CDR3 is built from 20 residues. The CDR3 DNA follows: TGTGCCAGCAGCAAACACCACCGACAGGGGGATTTTGGTGGCGTTACTGAAGCTTTCTTT. Protein: CASSKHHRQGDFGGVTEAFF.

At least ten counts were recorded for this clonotype. The chain is built from TRBV5-1 and TRBJ2-5, with D possibly TRBD2 on 7 matching bases. Trimming shortened V by 1 base and J by 5 bases, and 12 bases separated the two germline ends. The CDR3 runs 14 residues. Germline V gives CDR1 SGHRS, CDR2 YFSETQ. Here the CDR3 reads CASSLRGAEETQYF. CDR3 DNA sequence: TGCGCCAGCAGCTTGCGGGGGGCGGAGGAGACCCAGTACTTC.

The V call is TRBV29-1, the J call TRBJ2-4, with 8 bases fitting TRBD1. Germline V gene sequence: CDR1 SQVTM, CDR2 ANQGSEA. After removal of 6 bases from V and 8 bases from J, the junction contained 9 bases not matched to a gene. This CDR3 is 13 amino acids long. The CDR3: CSVLGQGWDIQYF. DNA of the CDR3: TGCAGCGTCCTAGGACAGGGCTGGGACATTCAGTACTTC.

This clonotype came up many times. The chain has TRBV29-1 and TRBJ1-1, with 7 bases that match TRBD1. This CDR3 region has 14 residues. Germline V gene data show CDR1 as SQVTM and CDR2 as ANQGSEA. Unmatched junction bases numbered 4, after V lost 3 bases and J lost 0 bases. The CDR3, as DNA: TGCAGCGTTGAGGGGACAGCGTTGAACACTGAAGCTTTCTTT. It translates to CSVEGTALNTEAFF.

This clonotype has a count of ten or more. V gene TRBV29-1 combines with J gene TRBJ2-1, with D unclear. The CDR3 is 16 residues long. From germline, CDR1 is SQVTM and CDR2 ANQGSEA. V was pared by 8 bases and J by 1 base, with 21 bases between. CDR3 bases: TGCAGCTCCCCCAGCCTGGAGATGGGATCCTACAATGAGCAGTTCTTC. Translation gives CSSPSLEMGSYNEQFF.

This clonotype appeared many times. The chain recombines TRBV16 with TRBJ2-5; 7 bases agree with TRBD2. CDR3 length: 14 amino acids. Trimming at V came to 1 base and at J to 2 bases, leaving 1 base not matched to a gene. Germline CDR1 is KGHSY and CDR2 is FQNENV. The CDR3 region has the DNA TGTGCCAGCAGCCAATGGGGAGGGCAAGAGACCCAGTACTTC. Its protein product is CASSQWGGQETQYF.

In its sample, this clonotype was seen many times. The CDR3 sequence is CASSQGWAGSDEQYF. The CDR3 DNA is TGCGCCAGCAGCCAAGGTTGGGCTGGATCCGACGAGCAGTACTTC. This chain uses TRBV4-1 with TRBJ2-7, with no clear D. This CDR3 spans 15 amino acids. The V end was cut by 1 base, the J end by 5 bases, with 15 bases between. CDR1 is MGHRA, CDR2 YSYEKL, per germline.

Ten or more counts support this clonotype. The J gene is TRBJ2-1, the V gene TRBV20-1, with 14 bases identical to TRBD2. CDR1 and CDR2 (germline): DFQATT, SNEGSKA (reference sequence). The CDR3 spans 18 residues. After removal of 5 bases from V and 0 bases from J, the junction contained 9 bases not matched to a gene. For the CDR3, the DNA is TGCAGTGCTGAAGGGACTAGCGGGAGACCCCTCTCCTACAATGAGCAGTTCTTC. Residues: CSAEGTSGRPLSYNEQFF.

The genes are TRBV7-2 and TRBJ2-2; D may match TRBD1 or TRBD2 (6 bases each). Deletions cut 5 bases from V and 9 bases from J, with 10 bases between. Germline CDR1 and CDR2: SGHTA and FQGNSA. There are 12 residues in the CDR3. In DNA, the CDR3 is TGTGCCAGCAGCCTCGGGGGCCGGGAGCTGTTTTTT. It specifies CASSLGGRELFF.

In this sample, this clonotype turned up many times. The J gene is TRBJ2-5, the V gene TRBV10-2, with D possibly TRBD2 on 5 matching bases. V was trimmed by 10 bases and J by 1 base, leaving 13 bases between them. The V gene's germline CDR1 is WSHSY and CDR2 SAAADI. CDR3 length: 13 amino acids. The CDR3 DNA reads as TGCGCCACAGTGGAGCGGCCCCAAGAGACCCAGTACTTC. It is translated as CATVERPQETQYF.

In its sample, this clonotype was seen many times. The rearrangement uses TRBV3-1 and TRBJ1-1; the match to TRBD1 covers 7 bases. CDR3 length: 15 amino acids. In germline, CDR1 is LGHDT, CDR2 YNNKEL (reference sequence). With V trimmed by 4 bases and J by 0 bases, 5 bases remained unmatched. DNA for the CDR3: TGTGCCAGCAGCCCAGGGGGTGTAGTGAACACTGAAGCTTTCTTT. Protein: CASSPGGVVNTEAFF.

This clonotype was recorded at least ten times. V gene TRBV21-1 combines with J gene TRBJ2-2; the tabulated D call, TRBD1, remains unverified against the DNA. TRBV21-1 is a documented pseudogene. The CDR3 runs to 16 residues. CDR3 in DNA: TGTGCCAGCAGCAGCGCTCAGGGAGCGTCCACCGGGGAGCTGTTTTTT. Encoded protein: CASSSAQGASTGELFF.

The rearrangement uses TRBV4-2 and TRBJ2-1; D may match TRBD1 or TRBD2 (5 bases each). Trimming stripped 0 bases from V and 10 bases from J, with 16 bases between. This CDR3 comprises 15 residues. The germline V gene encodes CDR1 LGHNA and CDR2 YNFKEQ. CDR3: CASSQDLRGRDEQFF. In DNA form, the CDR3 reads TGTGCCAGCAGCCAAGATCTTCGGGGCAGGGACGAGCAGTTCTTC.

This clonotype was detected many times. The genes are TRBV20-1 and TRBJ2-7; no clear D. V was trimmed by 4 bases and J by 5 bases, leaving 21 bases between them. The length of the CDR3 is 15 residues. Germline V lookup: CDR1 DFQATT, CDR2 SNEGSKA (reference sequence). The CDR3, as DNA: TGCAGTGCTATGGTCGGTCGGGTAGGGAAGAACGAGCAGTACTTC. This codes for CSAMVGRVGKNEQYF.

Many counts were recorded for this clonotype. V gene TRBV28 combines with J gene TRBJ2-7; 8 bases are a match to TRBD2. The germline CDR1 and CDR2 sequences are MDHEN and SYDVKM. V shed 7 bases and J 6 bases; nucleotides not matched to a gene: 11. The CDR3 consists of 14 residues. Written as DNA, the CDR3 is TGTGCCAGCAAGGGGACGGGAGGGCCGTCCGAGCAGTACTTC. Translated, it gives CASKGTGGPSEQYF.

The table lists this clonotype with many counts. The chain carries TRBV20-1 and TRBJ2-2; weak D call: TRBD2 (6 bases). CDR1 is DFQATT, CDR2 SNEGSKA, per germline (reference sequence). V was trimmed by 3 bases and J by 3 bases, leaving 11 bases between them. This CDR3 has 14 residues. The CDR3 DNA sequence: TGCAGTGCTAGGATGAGGGAGGACACCGGGGAGCTGTTTTTT. Translated, it gives CSARMREDTGELFF.

This clonotype was detected many times. The chain is built from TRBV20-1 and TRBJ2-7; TRBD2 agrees at 14 bases. CDR1 and CDR2 (germline): DFQATT, SNEGSKA (reference sequence). The CDR3 consists of 16 residues. After removal of 5 bases from V and 1 base from J, the junction contained 7 bases not matched to a gene. The CDR3 DNA sequence: TGCAGTGCTCCAGGACTAGCGGGAGGAAGATCCTACGAGCAGTACTTC. Translated: CSAPGLAGGRSYEQYF.

This clonotype was recorded at least ten times. V usage is TRBV29-1 and J usage is TRBJ2-3, with 9 nucleotides matching TRBD1. Unmatched junction bases numbered 5, after V lost 3 bases and J lost 1 base. CDR1 SQVTM and CDR2 ANQGSEA come from the germline V gene. The CDR3 is 15 amino acids. CDR3 loop: CSVDGDRVGTDTQYF. The CDR3 nucleotides read TGCAGCGTTGACGGGGACAGGGTCGGCACAGATACGCAGTATTTT.

This clonotype showed up many times. This chain links TRBV7-6 with TRBJ2-1; no reliable D call. Trimming shortened V by 5 bases and J by 0 bases, and 14 bases separated the two germline ends. The germline CDR1 and CDR2 sequences are SGHVS and FNYEAQ. This CDR3 has 16 residues. Written as DNA, the CDR3 is TGTGCCAGCAGCGCCGACGTTGAGAGCTCCTACAATGAGCAGTTCTTC. As protein: CASSADVESSYNEQFF. Variable domain in full (rest from reference TRBV7-6 and TRBJ2-1): GAGVSQSPRYKVTKRGQDVALRCDPISGHVSLYWYRQALGQGPEFLTYFNYEAQQDKSGLPNDRFSAERPEGSISTLTIQRTEQRDSAMYRCASSADVESSYNEQFFGPGTRLTVL.

This clonotype was found many times. The chain links TRBV6-5 to TRBJ2-7; tentatively, D is TRBD1 or TRBD2 (5 bases each). Germline assignment: CDR1 MNHEY and CDR2 SVGAGI. Trimming left V 4 bases short and J 3 bases short, with 25 bases between. There are 18 residues in the CDR3. DNA for the CDR3: TGTGCCAGCAGTTTGCCTCACCCCAACCCCGGGACGAGCTACGAGCAGTACTTC. This gives the protein CASSLPHPNPGTSYEQYF.